These 18 T cell receptor beta chains came from one sample sequenced in a study of blood T cell repertoires in COVID-19. TCRdb keeps only in-frame clones here, not all; method: immunoSEQ multiplex PCR. The profile shows around 470,000 clones, nearly 90% of them singletons. Sequencing was performed on peripheral blood. The receptors originated from a man aged 18 to 30 with COVID-19, enrolled during active disease.

This chain uses TRBV14 with TRBJ2-1; D possibly corresponds to TRBD2 (5 bases). Germline V gives CDR1 SGHDN, CDR2 FVKESK. Trimming cost V 1 base and J 11 bases, with 6 bases left between them. This CDR3 has 11 amino acids. In DNA, the CDR3 is TGTGCCAGCAGCCAAGCCGGGAAGCAGTTCTTC. This sequence encodes CASSQAGKQFF.

This chain connects TRBV25-1 to TRBJ2-1; 9 nucleotides line up with TRBD1. Trimming cost V 5 bases and J 8 bases; bases outside gene matches: 10. Germline V gene sequence: CDR1 MGHDK, CDR2 SYGVNS. The CDR3 has 15 amino acids. CDR3 region: CASSPRHRGRHEQFF. The CDR3 nucleotides are TGTGCCAGCAGTCCAAGGCACAGGGGGCGACATGAGCAGTTCTTC.

The V and J genes are TRBV6-1 and TRBJ1-5; TRBD1 is a possible D gene (6 bases). Germline V gene sequence: CDR1 MNHNS, CDR2 SASEGT. V lost 3 bases to trimming and J lost 5 bases, with 11 bases between them. The CDR3 totals 14 residues. This CDR3 is CASSEGQEDQPQHF. CDR3 bases: TGTGCCAGCAGTGAGGGACAAGAAGATCAGCCCCAGCATTTT.

CDR3 DNA sequence: TGTGCCAGCAGCGTCCTAGCGGGGGGGCTATTGACTGGGGAGCTGTTTTTT. Translated, it gives CASSVLAGGLLTGELFF. The chain has TRBV9 and TRBJ2-2; 12 bases align to TRBD2. CDR1 and CDR2 (germline): SGDLS, YYNGEE. This CDR3 has 17 residues. V dropped 2 bases and J dropped 8; count of bases not matched to a gene: 10.

J is TRBJ2-2 and V is TRBV12-3 or TRBV12-4; D is unclear. This CDR3 has 12 amino acids. Trimming cost V 8 bases and J 4 bases, with 8 bases left between them. The CDR3 bases are TGTGCCAGCGGTCGAGGCACCGGGGAGCTGTTTTTT. Protein product: CASGRGTGELFF.

This sequence joins TRBV2 and TRBJ2-1; D is uncertain. Germline loops: CDR1 SNHLY, CDR2 FYNNEI. Trimming shortened V by 7 bases and J by 0 bases, and 7 bases separated the two germline ends. The CDR3 length is 13 residues. CDR3 in amino acids: CASMRGSYNEQFF. CDR3 nucleotides: TGTGCCAGCATGCGCGGCTCCTACAATGAGCAGTTCTTC.

The CDR3 DNA follows: TGTGCCAGCAGCAAGACAGGGGGGTACACCGGGGAGCTGTTTTTT. It yields the protein CASSKTGGYTGELFF. This rearrangement joins TRBV6-2 or TRBV6-3 to TRBJ2-2, with TRBD1 matching over 9 bases. The germline CDR1 and CDR2 sequences are MNHEY and SVGEGT. V lost 6 bases, J lost 3 bases, and 5 bases stayed unmatched. The length of the CDR3 is 15 residues.

V is TRBV28 and J is TRBJ1-5; TRBD1 is a possible D gene (5 bases). From germline, CDR1 is MDHEN and CDR2 SYDVKM. V lost 6 bases to trimming and J lost 0 bases, with 12 bases between them. This CDR3 has 15 residues. The DNA of the CDR3 is TGTGCCAGCAGAGTTCGACAGAATAGCAATCAGCCCCAGCATTTT. Its translation: CASRVRQNSNQPQHF.

The chain couples TRBV6-5 to TRBJ1-4, with TRBD1 matching over 8 bases. This CDR3 spans 15 amino acids. Germline V gene data show CDR1 as MNHEY and CDR2 as SVGAGI. V shed 5 bases and J 6 bases; nucleotides not matched to a gene: 8. CDR3 loop: CASSTTDRGDEKLFF. CDR3 sequence (DNA): TGTGCCAGCAGTACCACTGACAGGGGTGATGAAAAACTGTTTTTT.

The CDR3 loop is CASSSPRTSGSTDTQYF. The CDR3 DNA reads TGTGCCAGCAGCTCGCCTAGGACTAGCGGGAGCACAGATACGCAGTATTTT. The chain uses TRBV7-6 and TRBJ2-3, with 11 positions matching TRBD2. The CDR3 contains 17 residues. V trimming: 4 bases; J trimming: 0 bases; junction bases outside the gene matches: 6. Germline lookup yields CDR1 SGHVS and CDR2 FNYEAQ.

This rearrangement joins TRBV7-9 to TRBJ2-1; TRBD2 matches 7 bases. V lost 6 bases to trimming and J lost 8 bases; unmatched junction nucleotides: 4. Germline V lookup: CDR1 SEHNR, CDR2 FQNEAQ (reference sequence). The CDR3 has 12 residues. This CDR3 is CASRSTSDEQFF. CDR3 DNA sequence: TGTGCCAGCAGGTCTACTAGCGATGAGCAGTTCTTC. Complete variable domain (other parts from reference TRBV7-9 and TRBJ2-1): DTGVSQNPRHKITKRGQNVTFRCDPISEHNRLYWYRQTLGQGPEFLTYFQNEAQLEKSRLLSDRFSAERPKGSFSTLEIQRTEQGDSAMYLCASRSTSDEQFFGPGTRLTVL.

This sequence joins TRBV11-2 and TRBJ2-5; possibly TRBD2 for D (6 bases). The V and J ends lost 6 bases and 0 bases respectively, with 17 bases between them. CDR1 and CDR2 (germline): SGHAT, FQNNGV. The CDR3 has 16 residues. In DNA, the CDR3 is TGTGCCAGCAGGCCCTCGGGGGTTCTGTACCAAGAGACCCAGTACTTC. Amino acids: CASRPSGVLYQETQYF.

This clone was observed once. CDR3: CASSRASGGDNEQFF. The DNA of the CDR3 is TGTGCCAGTAGTAGGGCTAGCGGGGGGGACAATGAGCAGTTCTTC. This rearrangement joins TRBV19 to TRBJ2-1; 12 bases are shared with TRBD2. The CDR3 sequence is 15 residues long. The V segment lost 4 bases and the J segment 5 bases; nucleotides outside the gene matches: 3. Looked up from germline, CDR1 is LNHDA and CDR2 is SQIVND (reference sequence).

The rearrangement joins TRBV7-9 to TRBJ2-7; a possible D gene is TRBD2 (6 bases). There are 14 residues in the CDR3. Germline CDR1 SEHNR, CDR2 FQNEAQ (reference sequence). The V end lost 5 bases, the J end lost 6 bases, and 17 bases lay between the germline ends. This CDR3 is CASSPRLEQVEQYF. For the CDR3, the DNA is TGTGCCAGCAGCCCAAGACTAGAGCAGGTCGAGCAGTACTTC.

This sequence joins TRBV15 and TRBJ2-1; D is perhaps TRBD2 (6 bases). From germline, CDR1 is LNHNV and CDR2 YYDKDF (reference sequence). Trimming removed 0 bases from V and 3 bases from J, with 12 bases in between. The CDR3 is 16 residues long. This chain's CDR3 is CATSRDYGRGYNEQFF. The CDR3 DNA is TGTGCCACCAGCAGAGATTACGGGAGAGGCTACAATGAGCAGTTCTTC.

The chain has TRBV5-1 and TRBJ2-1, with 10 bases matching TRBD1. The V and J ends lost 5 bases and 5 bases, in that order; junction bases with no gene match: 7. The CDR3 runs to 15 residues. The germline V gene has CDR1 SGHRS and CDR2 YFSETQ. The CDR3 here is CASSSMGQGNNEQFF. As DNA, the CDR3 is TGCGCCAGCAGTTCGATGGGACAGGGGAACAATGAGCAGTTCTTC. The whole variable domain, remainder taken from reference TRBV5-1 and TRBJ2-1, is KAGVTQTPRYLIKTRGQQVTLSCSPISGHRSVSWYQQTPGQGLQFLFEYFSETQRNKGNFPGRFSGRQFSNSRSEMNVSTLELGDSALYLCASSSMGQGNNEQFFGPGTRLTVL.

The rearrangement joins TRBV11-1 to TRBJ2-1; D perhaps matches TRBD2 (5 bases). The CDR3 is 15 residues long. Germline lookup yields CDR1 SGHAT and CDR2 FQDESV (reference sequence). Trimming left V 3 bases short and J 3 bases short, with 12 bases between. The CDR3 coding sequence is TGTGCCAGCAGCTTTTTACAAGCGGTCTACAATGAGCAGTTCTTC. This sequence encodes CASSFLQAVYNEQFF.

The chain joins TRBV4-1 to TRBJ2-3, with D possibly TRBD1 on 5 matching bases. Germline values: CDR1 MGHRA, CDR2 YSYEKL. The CDR3 totals 14 residues. Trimming removed 1 base from V and 3 bases from J, with 8 bases in between. CDR3 protein: CASSQVSGTDTQYF. CDR3 in DNA: TGCGCCAGCAGCCAAGTTTCAGGGACAGATACGCAGTATTTT.